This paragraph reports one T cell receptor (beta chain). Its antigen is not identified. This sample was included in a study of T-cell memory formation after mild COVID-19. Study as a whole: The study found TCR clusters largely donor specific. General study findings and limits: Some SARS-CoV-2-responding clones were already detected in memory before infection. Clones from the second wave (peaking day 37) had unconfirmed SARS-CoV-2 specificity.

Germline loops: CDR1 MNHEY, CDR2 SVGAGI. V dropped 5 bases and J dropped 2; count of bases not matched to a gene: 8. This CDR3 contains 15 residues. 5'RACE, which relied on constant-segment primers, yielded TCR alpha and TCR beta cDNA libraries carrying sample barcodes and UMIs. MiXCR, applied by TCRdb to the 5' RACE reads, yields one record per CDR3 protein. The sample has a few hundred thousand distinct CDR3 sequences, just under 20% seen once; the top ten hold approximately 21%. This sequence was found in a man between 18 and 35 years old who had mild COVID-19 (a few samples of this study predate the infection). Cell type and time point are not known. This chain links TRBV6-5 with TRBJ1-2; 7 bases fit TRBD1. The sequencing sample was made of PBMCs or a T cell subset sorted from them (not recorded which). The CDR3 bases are TGTGCCAGCAGTCTCTCGGACAGGATAAACTATGGCTACACCTTC. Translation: CASSLSDRINYGYTF.